The 11 T cell receptor beta chains in this list originate from one sample, sequenced in a study of OX40 agonist ivuxolimab in advanced cancers. Clones were sequenced by immunoSEQ multiplex PCR, and TCRdb holds only the in-frame ones, with some missing. Counted here are about 45,000 clones, about 79% occurring once; the ten biggest clones make up 2.6%. The source material was CD4+ or CD8+ T cells sorted from blood, sampled in a trial of the OX40 agonist ivuxolimab. The source is an adult with an advanced solid tumor such as melanoma, head and neck, liver or kidney cancer.

The chain joins TRBV12-5 to TRBJ1-1; D gene uncertain. CDR3 length: 12 amino acids. From germline, CDR1 is LGHNT and CDR2 FRNRAP. Deletions cut 1 base from V and 8 bases from J, with 8 bases between. CDR3 sequence (DNA): TGTGCTAGTGGTTTGGAGATCGGGGAAGCTTTCTTT. Protein: CASGLEIGEAFF.

The CDR3 sequence is CASSVSPSNGEAFF. CDR3 DNA sequence: TGTGCCAGCAGCGTAAGTCCCAGCAATGGTGAAGCTTTCTTT. The chain has TRBV9 and TRBJ1-1; D is ambiguous. The V and J ends lost 1 base and 7 bases respectively, with 14 bases between them. The germline CDR1 and CDR2 sequences are SGDLS and YYNGEE. The CDR3 length is 14 residues.

The rearrangement uses TRBV7-3 and TRBJ1-6; the D is unclear. V lost 8 bases and J 2 bases, leaving 13 bases between the germline ends. The CDR3 length is 15 residues. Per germline, CDR1 SGHTA and CDR2 FQGTGA. The CDR3 here is CASSGDQAYNSPLHF. CDR3 nucleotides: TGTGCCAGCTCGGGAGACCAGGCCTATAATTCACCCCTCCACTTT.

The V and J genes are TRBV6-1 and TRBJ2-3; 7 bases are shared with TRBD1. CDR1 MNHNS and CDR2 SASEGT come from the germline V gene. V shed 4 bases and J 4 bases; nucleotides not matched to a gene: 14. There are 17 residues in the CDR3. CDR3 nucleotide sequence: TGTGCCAGCAGTGTGGAGCGCACAGGGGCGTTGGCAGATACGCAGTATTTT. Translated: CASSVERTGALADTQYF.

The V and J genes are TRBV5-8 and TRBJ1-5; possible D gene TRBD1, 5 bases. This CDR3 is 14 amino acids long. V lost 0 bases and J 6 bases, leaving 10 bases between the germline ends. Germline values: CDR1 SGHTS, CDR2 YDEGEE. The chain's CDR3 is CASSLVGGAQPQHF. The CDR3 coding sequence is TGTGCCAGCAGCTTGGTGGGGGGAGCTCAGCCCCAGCATTTT.

The J gene is TRBJ2-1, the V gene TRBV27; 9 bases map to TRBD2. In germline, CDR1 is MNHEY, CDR2 SMNVEV (reference sequence). There are 16 residues in the CDR3. Trimming took 2 bases from V and 3 from J; bases not matched to a gene: 5. CDR3 residues: CASSLRATSGYNEQFF. The DNA for the CDR3 is TGTGCCAGCAGTTTACGGGCGACTAGCGGCTACAATGAGCAGTTCTTC.

The chain employs TRBV7-9 and TRBJ2-7, with D possibly called TRBD1 or TRBD2 (6 bases each). The CDR3 length is 16 residues. V was shortened by 0 bases and J by 6 bases, with 18 bases between the two germline ends. CDR1 and CDR2 from the germline V gene are SEHNR and FQNEAQ (reference sequence). The CDR3 reads CASSLASGAKRSEQYF. The CDR3 nucleotides read TGTGCCAGCAGCTTAGCTTCGGGGGCAAAAAGGAGCGAGCAGTACTTC.

The V and J genes are TRBV19 and TRBJ2-5, with D tentatively TRBD1 (5 bases). The germline gives CDR1 LNHDA, CDR2 SQIVND (reference sequence). Trimming shortened V by 3 bases and J by 1 base, and 9 bases separated the two germline ends. The length of the CDR3 is 14 residues. CDR3: CASSMAQGQETQYF. The CDR3 nucleotides are TGTGCCAGTAGTATGGCTCAGGGCCAAGAGACCCAGTACTTC.

This clone was seen a single time. CDR3 sequence reads: CASSDGQASYEQYF. The CDR3 bases are TGCGCCAGCAGTGATGGACAGGCCTCCTACGAGCAGTACTTC. The J gene is TRBJ2-7, the V gene TRBV10-1; 7 nucleotides line up with TRBD1. This CDR3 contains 14 residues. Germline V gene sequence: CDR1 WNHNN, CDR2 SYGVQD (reference sequence). Trimming cost V 3 bases and J 0 bases; bases outside gene matches: 2.

This sequence joins TRBV15 and TRBJ1-1; a weak D match, TRBD1 (6 bases). The CDR3 has 15 residues. The V gene's germline CDR1 is LNHNV and CDR2 YYDKDF (reference sequence). Between the trimmed V and J ends, which lost 0 bases and 1 base, there was a span of 9 bases. This CDR3 reads CATSRDRGRNTEAFF. The CDR3 bases are TGTGCCACCAGCAGAGACAGGGGCCGGAACACTGAAGCTTTCTTT.

The chain recombines TRBV6-5 with TRBJ2-2; the match to TRBD1 covers 10 bases. Trimming took 4 bases from V and 1 from J; bases not matched to a gene: 0. This CDR3 has 15 residues. CDR1 and CDR2 from the germline V gene are MNHEY and SVGAGI. CDR3 sequence reads: CASSWTGGNTGELFF. CDR3 nucleotides: TGTGCCAGCAGTTGGACAGGGGGGAACACCGGGGAGCTGTTTTTT.